The source of this TCR beta chain is a study of cytomegalovirus exposure and HLA in healthy donors. This CDR3 is 15 amino acids long. Both 60 Vbeta primers and 13 Jbeta primers went into the PCR. Profiled with immunoSEQ multiplex PCR; TCRdb holds only in-frame clones, not every one. Of 150,000 or so clones listed, 70% to 85% are singletons. This sequence originates from a man younger than 45 in good health and CMV-seropositive. Sequenced material: PBMCs. V is TRBV21-1 and J is TRBJ2-5; the table names TRBD1, a call not compared with the DNA. TRBV21-1 is noted as a pseudogene. The CDR3 coding sequence is TGTGCCAGCAGCAACCGGGACAGGGGCCAAGAGACCCAGTACTTC. Amino acids: CASSNRDRGQETQYF.